The 6 T cell receptor beta chains below come from one sample, sequenced in a study of regulatory T cells in long-lasting Graves disease. Building the TCR beta libraries relied on iRepertoire HTBI primers, and CDR3 regions underwent Arm-PCR. TCRdb re-called the multiplex PCR reads with MiXCR, one entry per CDR3 protein. The sample has hundreds of thousands of distinct CDR3 sequences, approximately 15% seen once. The time point was: newly diagnosed GD, antithyroid drugs for less than 3 months. Extracted PBMC RNA gave rise to the TCR library. The same data also contributed to another study, on T cells in Graves' hyperthyroidism and ophthalmopathy.

The material was peripheral blood mononuclear cells (PBMCs), obtained at new diagnosis, from a patient treated with antithyroid drugs. The receptors originated from a woman aged 25 to 39 with Graves disease.

This clonotype was picked up a small number of times. The chain uses TRBV12-3 or TRBV12-4 and TRBJ1-1; 8 bases are a match to TRBD1. With 5 bases clipped from V and 1 base from J, the junction kept 6 bases outside the gene matches. This CDR3 is 15 amino acids long. The CDR3 region is CASSENTGGNTEAFF. CDR3 bases: TGTGCCAGCAGTGAGAACACAGGGGGGAACACTGAAGCTTTCTTT.

This clonotype was detected only a few times. J is TRBJ1-3 and V is TRBV30; D not certain. The CDR3 has 14 residues. Germline V gives CDR1 GTSNPN, CDR2 SVGIG (reference sequence). Deletions cut 3 bases from V and 1 base from J, with 10 bases between. The CDR3 sequence: CAWSLKGSGNTIYF. The CDR3, as DNA: TGTGCCTGGAGCCTAAAGGGTTCTGGAAACACCATATATTTT.

In this sample, this clonotype turned up many times. CDR3 region: CASSIRAMNTEAFF. The CDR3 coding sequence is TGTGCCAGTAGTATTCGGGCGATGAACACTGAAGCTTTCTTT. The chain uses TRBV19 and TRBJ1-1; no reliable D call. The V gene lost 3 bases and the J gene lost 0 bases, with 8 bases spanning the gap. CDR1 and CDR2 (germline): LNHDA, SQIVND (reference sequence). This CDR3 has 14 amino acids.

V is TRBV20-1 and J is TRBJ2-3, with 7 bases aligning to TRBD2. With V trimmed by 2 bases and J by 0 bases, 5 bases remained unmatched. Looked up from germline, CDR1 is DFQATT and CDR2 is SNEGSKA (reference sequence). There are 15 residues in the CDR3. For the CDR3, the DNA is TGCAGTGCTAGAAGGTGGGAGGGGAGCACAGATACGCAGTATTTT. It is translated as CSARRWEGSTDTQYF.

Details on this clonotype: This likely traces to a read error, being one base from a far larger clone. The chain couples TRBV20-1 to TRBJ2-1; 8 nucleotides align to TRBD1. The J call is in doubt because the DNA end fits TRBJ2-5 better. The germline V gene encodes CDR1 DFQATT and CDR2 SNEGSKA (reference sequence). CDR3 length: 14 residues. The CDR3 nucleotides are TGCAGTGCTAAATACGGACAGGGCCAAGAGACCCAGTACTTC. It yields the protein CSAKYGQGQETQYF.

The sample holds many counts of this clonotype. The chain couples TRBV10-3 to TRBJ2-7; TRBD2 matches at 10 bases. The length of the CDR3 is 15 residues. Trimming took 5 bases from V and 3 from J; bases not matched to a gene: 7. Germline values: CDR1 ENHRY, CDR2 SYGVKD. This CDR3 reads CAISPGLAVLYEQYF. The CDR3 bases are TGTGCCATCAGTCCTGGACTAGCGGTACTCTACGAGCAGTACTTC.